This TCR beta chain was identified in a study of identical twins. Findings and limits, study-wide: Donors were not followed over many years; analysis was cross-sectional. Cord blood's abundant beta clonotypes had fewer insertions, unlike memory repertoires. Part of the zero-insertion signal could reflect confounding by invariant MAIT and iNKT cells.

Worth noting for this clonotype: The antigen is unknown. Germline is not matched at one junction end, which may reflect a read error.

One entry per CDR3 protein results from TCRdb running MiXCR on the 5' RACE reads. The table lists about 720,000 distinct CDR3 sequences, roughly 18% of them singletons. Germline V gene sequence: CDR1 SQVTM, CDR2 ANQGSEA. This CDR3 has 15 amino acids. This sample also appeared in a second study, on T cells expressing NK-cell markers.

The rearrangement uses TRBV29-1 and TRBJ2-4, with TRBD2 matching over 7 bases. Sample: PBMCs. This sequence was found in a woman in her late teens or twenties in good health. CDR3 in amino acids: CSVEWIAGARNIHYF. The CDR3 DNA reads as TGCAGCGTTGAATGGATCGCGGGAGCGAGGAACATTCACTACTTC.